The present T cell receptor beta chain was sequenced within a study of Ad26.COV2.S vaccination and SARS-CoV-2 variants. Whole-study context: Once, or twice with 56 days between doses, Ad26.COV2.S was given intramuscularly. Regarding the study as a whole: Reportedly, after vaccination the spike-specific CD8+ and CD4+ T cell responses displayed substantial breadth. Measurement of non-spike TCR breadth gave similar results in vaccine and placebo recipients.

Treatment indicated: over 15 received Ad26.COV2.S at low or high dose, single or two shots; about 5 received placebo; per-sample allocation not given. Samples were taken on day 63 after the first vaccine or placebo injection. Wuhan-strain spike was delivered by a replication-incompetent Ad26 vector. The CDR3 has 12 residues. Germline V gene lookup returns CDR1 MNHNY and CDR2 SVGAGI (reference sequence). V gave up 2 bases and J gave up 3 bases, with 4 bases separating them. Points on this clone: Antigen specificity is unknown.

The assay was immunoSEQ multiplex PCR, and TCRdb's table has in-frame clones only and misses some. The data contain about 390,000 clones, 75% to 90% of them singletons. The chain uses TRBV6-6 and TRBJ1-1; D gene uncertain. The source is a person between 18 and 60 years old who received the Ad26.COV2.S COVID-19 vaccine or a placebo. Sequencing used peripheral blood, obtained in a trial of Ad26.COV2.S vaccine versus placebo. The CDR3 here is CASSYTDTEAFF. DNA for the CDR3: TGTGCCAGCAGTTACACTGACACTGAAGCTTTCTTT.